The TCR beta chain described here comes from a study of cytomegalovirus exposure and HLA in healthy donors. The wider study: The approximately 120 million unique TCR beta sequences, from 150 million to 200 million T cells, were found by an earlier analysis.

To note about this clone: The antigen is unknown.

Primers for the PCR totalled 60 Vbeta and 13 Jbeta. Sequencing used immunoSEQ multiplex PCR; TCRdb keeps in-frame clones, though not all of them. This table holds about 100,000 clones, more than 65% found once. Germline CDR1 and CDR2: LNHNV and YYDKDF (reference sequence). V shed 0 bases and J shed 0 bases, with 5 bases lying between them. This CDR3 is 14 amino acids long. Overall study results and limits: Cytomegalovirus-associated status was assigned to more than 150 TCR beta chains. CMV serostatus was the only recorded immune exposure for donors.

The J gene is TRBJ1-1, the V gene TRBV15; D is ambiguous. The origin of this receptor is a male donor in good health and CMV-seronegative. Sequencing input: PBMCs. The CDR3 loop reads CATSREAMNTEAFF. Here the CDR3 DNA reads TGTGCCACCAGCAGAGAAGCTATGAACACTGAAGCTTTCTTT.